Below are 21 T cell receptor beta chains sequenced from a single sample in a study of low-dose radiotherapy and immunotherapy resistance in tumors. TRAV and TRBV primers primed cDNA for both TCRalpha and TCRbeta. Over 20 PCR cycles, TCRs were amplified from a constant-region primer and V-primer adapter. TCRdb used MiXCR to reprocess the reads, holding one entry per CDR3 protein. The sample carries 80,000 to 95,000 distinct CDR3 sequences, just under 9.5% recorded once. Noted time point: before trial treatment. The source was PBMCs, collected before treatment. These receptor sequences come from a male donor with prostate cancer.

This clonotype showed up many times. The rearrangement uses TRBV27 and TRBJ2-1; D unresolved. Germline CDR1 and CDR2: MNHEY and SMNVEV (reference sequence). The CDR3 has 13 residues. Between the trimmed V and J ends, which lost 3 bases and 10 bases, there was a span of 13 bases. The CDR3 DNA reads as TGTGCCAGCAGTTTTGCCTCCCCTGGGGAGCAGTTCTTC. Amino acids: CASSFASPGEQFF.

This clonotype was counted at least ten times. V gene TRBV24-1 combines with J gene TRBJ1-1; a weak D match, TRBD1 (5 bases). CDR1 is KGHDR and CDR2 is SFDVKD in the germline V gene. This CDR3 comprises 11 residues. The germline V and J ends were trimmed by 5 bases and 11 bases, with 11 bases remaining between them. The CDR3 region has the DNA TGTGCCACCAGTGGATCAGGGCATGCTTTCTTT. Amino acid sequence: CATSGSGHAFF.

This clonotype was observed many times. The rearrangement joins TRBV30 to TRBJ2-1; D unclear. The CDR3 has 11 amino acids. Germline V gene data show CDR1 as GTSNPN and CDR2 as SVGIG (reference sequence). V was clipped by 4 bases and J by 6 bases, with 7 bases between them. The CDR3 DNA is TGTGCCTGGACCAAAATCAATGAGCAGTTCTTC. This sequence encodes CAWTKINEQFF.

The chain joins TRBV19 to TRBJ1-2; a possible D gene is TRBD1 (6 bases). This CDR3 is 16 amino acids long. Trimming removed 5 bases at V and 0 bases at J, with 16 bases between. Germline V gene data show CDR1 as LNHDA and CDR2 as SQIVND (reference sequence). The CDR3 DNA reads as TGTGCCAGTAGTCCTTCTGGGGGCGGAACTAACTATGGCTACACCTTC. Translated, it gives CASSPSGGGTNYGYTF.

The rearrangement uses TRBV25-1 and TRBJ1-3; D is undetermined. The CDR3 runs to 15 residues. Germline loops: CDR1 MGHDK, CDR2 SYGVNS. Trimming stripped 4 bases from V and 1 base from J, with 11 bases between. CDR3 residues: CASSGGGLSGNTIYF. For the CDR3, the DNA is TGTGCCAGCAGTGGGGGTGGTCTGTCTGGAAACACCATATATTTT.

The chain carries TRBV18 and TRBJ2-7, with 10 bases identical to TRBD1. V shed 3 bases, J shed 2 bases, and the junction held 1 base outside the gene matches. The CDR3 totals 14 residues. Looked up from germline, CDR1 is KGHSH and CDR2 is LQKENI. The CDR3 nucleotides are TGTGCCAGCTCACCGGACAGGGGGGCCTACGAGCAGTACTTC. Amino acid sequence: CASSPDRGAYEQYF.

This clonotype was seen repeatedly, ten times or more. This sequence joins TRBV4-1 and TRBJ2-2; 10 bases agree with TRBD2. With 2 bases clipped from V and 2 bases from J, the junction kept 8 bases outside the gene matches. Germline CDR1 is MGHRA and CDR2 is YSYEKL. The CDR3 runs 18 residues. The CDR3 DNA follows: TGCGCCAGCAGCCAAAGGCGGCTAGCGGGGGACAACACCGGGGAGCTGTTTTTT. The encoded protein is CASSQRRLAGDNTGELFF.

A remark on this clonotype: A much larger clone lies a single base off, so this may be a read error. This chain links TRBV20-1 with TRBJ1-1; no definite D call. Germline-derived CDR1 and CDR2 are DFQATT and SNEGSKA (reference sequence). The CDR3 extends over 14 amino acids. The DNA for the CDR3 is TGCAGTGCTAATCCGGGTCCCATGAACACTAAAGCTTTCTTT. This gives the protein CSANPGPMNTKAFF.

Ten or more counts support this clonotype. The chain links TRBV12-3 or TRBV12-4 to TRBJ1-4, with TRBD1 as a possible D gene (5 bases). Deletions cut 8 bases from V and 14 bases from J, with 18 bases between. This CDR3 contains 12 residues. The CDR3 nucleotides read TGTGCCAGCGGGGGGGAGGTGTGGGGCCTGTTTTTT. Protein: CASGGEVWGLFF.

At least ten counts were recorded for this clonotype. J is TRBJ2-2 and V is TRBV28; 10 bases fit TRBD1. Germline V gene sequence: CDR1 MDHEN, CDR2 SYDVKM. V lost 5 bases to trimming and J lost 7 bases; unmatched junction nucleotides: 4. The CDR3 runs to 14 residues. The CDR3: CASSDRGRIGELFF. In nucleotides, the CDR3 is TGTGCCAGCAGTGACAGGGGGCGAATCGGGGAGCTGTTTTTT. Full variable domain (outside the CDR3, taken from reference TRBV28 and TRBJ2-2): DVKVTQSSRYLVKRTGEKVFLECVQDMDHENMFWYRQDPGLGLRLIYFSYDVKMKEKGDIPEGYSVSREKKERFSLILESASTNQTSMYLCASSDRGRIGELFFGEGSRLTVL.

The table lists this clonotype with many counts. The chain joins TRBV6-5 to TRBJ1-2; 9 bases align to TRBD1. V gave up 6 bases and J gave up 8 bases; unmatched junction bases: 10. This CDR3 region has 14 residues. Per the germline V gene, CDR1 is MNHEY and CDR2 is SVGAGI. Here the CDR3 DNA reads TGTGCCAGCAGCGGCGACAGGGGGGAAAAGGGCTACACCTTC. Its translation: CASSGDRGEKGYTF.

This clonotype was observed at least ten times. V usage is TRBV29-1 and J usage is TRBJ2-2; D might be TRBD2 (6 bases). Trimming shortened V by 4 bases and J by 7 bases, and 13 bases separated the two germline ends. CDR3 size: 13 residues. CDR1 and CDR2 (germline): SQVTM, ANQGSEA. The CDR3 protein is CSVVSARGGELFF. CDR3 bases: TGCAGCGTTGTAAGCGCGCGGGGCGGGGAGCTGTTTTTT.

This clonotype was observed at least ten times. This sequence joins TRBV20-1 and TRBJ2-3; 9 bases line up with TRBD2. V gave up 8 bases and J gave up 9 bases; unmatched junction bases: 12. There are 13 residues in the CDR3. Germline V gives CDR1 DFQATT, CDR2 SNEGSKA (reference sequence). This CDR3 reads CSTFRSGSQTQYF. CDR3 sequence (DNA): TGCAGTACCTTTCGTAGCGGGAGCCAGACGCAGTATTTT.

This clonotype was recorded many times. The V gene is TRBV7-8, the J gene TRBJ2-7; 9 positions match TRBD1. V gave up 1 base and J gave up 6 bases; unmatched junction bases: 4. CDR3 length equals 14 residues. Germline-derived CDR1 and CDR2 are SGHVS and FQNEAQ. CDR3 loop: CASSLGDRGFEQYF. The DNA of the CDR3 is TGTGCCAGCAGCTTAGGAGACAGGGGGTTCGAGCAGTACTTC.

About this clonotype: A much larger clone is a single base away; this may be a read error. The chain joins TRBV19 to TRBJ1-5, with 7 bases lining up with TRBD1. Germline values: CDR1 LNHDA, CDR2 SQIVND (reference sequence). The CDR3 runs to 14 residues. CDR3 loop: CASRETGFNQTQHF. DNA of the CDR3: TGTGCCAGTAGGGAGACAGGGTTTAATCAGACCCAGCATTTT. Looking up the rest from reference TRBV19 and TRBJ1-5 gives the full variable domain: DGGITQSPKYLFRKEGQNVTLSCEQNLNHDAMYWYRQDPGQGLRLIYYSQIVNDFQKGDIAEGYSVSREKKESFPLTVTSAQKNPTAFYLCASRETGFNQTQHFGDGTRLSIL.

There are many counts of this clonotype. The J gene is TRBJ1-6, the V gene TRBV9, with 8 bases aligning to TRBD1. The trim removed 3 bases at V and 5 bases at J, leaving 10 bases unmatched. CDR3 length: 17 amino acids. CDR1 and CDR2 from the germline V gene are SGDLS and YYNGEE. CDR3 region: CASSASPVDRDNSPLHF. The CDR3 DNA sequence: TGTGCCAGCAGCGCCTCCCCGGTGGACAGGGATAATTCACCCCTCCACTTT.

The chain carries TRBV10-3 and TRBJ1-1; possibly TRBD1 for D (6 bases). V shed 4 bases and J shed 1 base, with 10 bases lying between them. Germline values: CDR1 ENHRY, CDR2 SYGVKD. This CDR3 spans 14 amino acids. This CDR3 reads CAISGGGKNTEAFF. The CDR3 DNA reads TGTGCCATCAGTGGGGGGGGCAAGAACACTGAAGCTTTCTTT.

In this sample, this clonotype turned up many times. V and J are TRBV28 and TRBJ1-2; perhaps TRBD1 as D (5 bases). Germline V gene lookup returns CDR1 MDHEN and CDR2 SYDVKM. V was pared by 8 bases and J by 7 bases, with 29 bases between. This CDR3 region has 17 residues. The CDR3 coding sequence is TGTGCCAGCTCCACTTACGGGCAGGGTTTCTCGGTTCGTGGCTACACCTTC. Translating it yields CASSTYGQGFSVRGYTF.

CDR3 in DNA: TGTGCCAGCAGTTTAGGCTTCAGGGGCGGTCGAGGTAGTAGCTATGGCTACACCTTC. It yields the protein CASSLGFRGGRGSSYGYTF. This sequence joins TRBV12-3 or TRBV12-4 and TRBJ1-2; tentative D call: TRBD1 (6 bases). The CDR3 is 19 residues long. V was pared by 1 base and J by 4 bases, with 25 bases between.

The chain employs TRBV19 and TRBJ2-1; 9 bases map to TRBD2. There are 15 residues in the CDR3. Germline V gene data show CDR1 as LNHDA and CDR2 as SQIVND (reference sequence). V was clipped by 0 bases and J by 15 bases; unmatched bases: 12. The CDR3 region is CASSIDPTSGLPAFF. DNA of the CDR3: TGTGCCAGTAGTATAGATCCTACTAGCGGGCTACCGGCGTTCTTC.

This clonotype was detected many times. V usage is TRBV4-1 and J usage is TRBJ2-3; D may be TRBD2 (6 bases). CDR1 MGHRA and CDR2 YSYEKL come from the germline V gene. The length of the CDR3 is 13 residues. With 1 base removed from V and 6 bases from J, the gap between germline ends came to 8 bases. This CDR3 reads CASSQVGSDTQYF. The CDR3, as DNA: TGCGCCAGCAGCCAAGTCGGGAGTGATACGCAGTATTTT.